The 27 T cell receptor beta chains reported below all come from one sample, sequenced in a study of cytomegalovirus exposure and HLA in healthy donors. A multiplex PCR was run with 60 Vbeta primers and 13 Jbeta primers. The repertoire was sequenced with immunoSEQ multiplex PCR; TCRdb's copy has only in-frame clones and lacks some. The table lists approximately 140,000 clones, 80% to 90% of them singletons. What was sequenced was PBMCs. These receptors originate from a woman in her 40s in good health and CMV-seropositive.

The rearrangement joins TRBV5-1 to TRBJ2-2; TRBD1 matches at 7 bases. Per the germline V gene, CDR1 is SGHRS and CDR2 is YFSETQ. This CDR3 has 16 amino acids. V shed 0 bases, J shed 4 bases, and the junction held 6 bases outside the gene matches. CDR3 DNA: TGCGCCAGCAGCTTGGGGCGACAGGGTTTCACCGGGGAGCTGTTTTTT. Residues: CASSLGRQGFTGELFF.

J is TRBJ2-5 and V is TRBV15, with TRBD1 identical over 9 bases. The germline V gene encodes CDR1 LNHNV and CDR2 YYDKDF (reference sequence). The CDR3 is 17 residues long. V was pared by 1 base and J by 2 bases, with 8 bases of the junction left unmatched. This CDR3 reads CATSRAEWDREQETQYF. DNA for the CDR3: TGTGCCACCAGCAGAGCTGAGTGGGACAGGGAACAAGAGACCCAGTACTTC.

V and J are TRBV7-8 and TRBJ2-3; D remains ambiguous. The length of the CDR3 is 14 residues. The V end lost 1 base, the J end lost 0 bases, and 5 bases lay between the germline ends. The V gene's germline CDR1 is SGHVS and CDR2 FQNEAQ. In nucleotides, the CDR3 is TGTGCCAGCAGCTTAGACCTAAGCACAGATACGCAGTATTTT. Translation: CASSLDLSTDTQYF.

This clone has a handful of counts. This chain links TRBV6-5 with TRBJ2-1, with TRBD2 matching over 9 bases. The CDR3 is made up of 13 amino acids. The germline V gene has CDR1 MNHEY and CDR2 SVGAGI. Germline trimming cut 6 bases from V and 10 bases from J; bases unmatched to any gene: 7. For the CDR3, the DNA is TGTGCCAGCAGGCACGGGACTAGCTGGGAGCAGTTCTTC. Translated: CASRHGTSWEQFF.

This clone was picked up one time. The chain links TRBV28 to TRBJ2-1, with unresolved D. V gave up 2 bases and J gave up 0 bases, with 11 bases separating them. CDR3 size: 16 residues. Germline assignment: CDR1 MDHEN and CDR2 SYDVKM. CDR3 residues: CASSLQTRNSYNEQFF. In nucleotides, the CDR3 is TGTGCCAGCAGTTTACAGACACGCAACTCCTACAATGAGCAGTTCTTC.

On this clone: Compared with germline, one end of the junction differs, possibly owing to a read error. The V call is TRBV7-7, the J call TRBJ2-5; perhaps TRBD2 as D (7 bases). This CDR3 is 15 amino acids long. In germline, CDR1 is SSHAT, CDR2 FNYEAQ (reference sequence). CDR3 sequence reads: CASSLEGGAGETQYF. The CDR3 DNA reads as TGTGCTAGCAGTTTAGAAGGGGGGGCCGGGGAGACCCAGTACTTC.

This clone has only a few counts. This chain uses TRBV14 with TRBJ2-1; D is perhaps TRBD2 (6 bases). The CDR3 consists of 17 residues. From germline, CDR1 is SGHDN and CDR2 FVKESK. Trimming shortened V by 1 base and J by 2 bases, and 15 bases separated the two germline ends. The CDR3 region is CASSQVTGAIAYNEQFF. For the CDR3, the DNA is TGTGCCAGCAGCCAAGTGACGGGAGCAATTGCCTACAATGAGCAGTTCTTC. Combining the CDR3 with reference TRBV14 and TRBJ2-1 gives the whole variable domain EAGVTQFPSHSVIEKGQTVTLRCDPISGHDNLYWYRRVMGKEIKFLLHFVKESKQDESGMPNNRFLAERTGGTYSTLKVQPAELEDSGVYFCASSQVTGAIAYNEQFFGPGTRLTVL.

The chain has TRBV29-1 and TRBJ2-3; TRBD2 aligns across 12 bases. CDR3 size: 15 residues. Germline CDR1 and CDR2: SQVTM and ANQGSEA. V was pared by 1 base and J by 3 bases, with 2 bases of the junction left unmatched. The CDR3: CSVEVGTSGTDTQYF. The CDR3 DNA reads as TGCAGCGTTGAAGTAGGGACTAGCGGGACAGATACGCAGTATTTT.

The genes are TRBV19 and TRBJ1-1, with no clear D. V was shortened by 3 bases and J by 0 bases, with 5 bases between the two germline ends. Looked up from germline, CDR1 is LNHDA and CDR2 is SQIVND (reference sequence). CDR3 length: 13 residues. DNA for the CDR3: TGTGCCAGTAGTATCAGCGTGAACACTGAAGCTTTCTTT. It specifies CASSISVNTEAFF.

The chain combines TRBV7-2 with TRBJ2-1, with TRBD2 as a possible D gene (5 bases). CDR3 length: 15 amino acids. Germline lookup yields CDR1 SGHTA and CDR2 FQGNSA. Trimming shortened V by 0 bases and J by 0 bases, and 6 bases separated the two germline ends. CDR3: CASSLAGSSYNEQFF. The CDR3, as DNA: TGTGCCAGCAGCTTAGCGGGGAGCTCCTACAATGAGCAGTTCTTC. Full variable domain (outside the CDR3, taken from reference TRBV7-2 and TRBJ2-1): GAGVSQSPSNKVTEKGKDVELRCDPISGHTALYWYRQSLGQGLEFLIYFQGNSAPDKSGLPSDRFSAERTGGSVSTLTIQRTQQEDSAVYLCASSLAGSSYNEQFFGPGTRLTVL.

This clone was seen once. The chain couples TRBV6-5 to TRBJ1-2; 7 bases agree with TRBD1. After removal of 0 bases from V and 3 bases from J, the junction contained 7 bases not matched to a gene. CDR1 and CDR2 (germline): MNHEY, SVGAGI. There are 16 residues in the CDR3. CDR3 sequence: CASSYSFRQGDYGYTF. The CDR3 bases are TGTGCCAGCAGTTACTCATTCCGACAGGGCGACTATGGCTACACCTTC.

The V call is TRBV5-1, the J call TRBJ1-1; 10 bases align to TRBD1. The J segment lost 0 bases and the V segment lost 3 bases, leaving 11 bases of the junction unmatched. Germline-derived CDR1 and CDR2 are SGHRS and YFSETQ. CDR3 length equals 18 residues. CDR3 loop: CASSSPGTGVLLNTEAFF. The CDR3 nucleotides are TGCGCCAGCAGCTCCCCCGGGACAGGGGTTCTTTTGAACACTGAAGCTTTCTTT.

This sequence joins TRBV5-4 and TRBJ1-4; D is possibly TRBD1 (5 bases). Looked up from germline, CDR1 is SGHNT and CDR2 is YYREEE (reference sequence). The CDR3 is 14 residues long. V lost 4 bases and J 7 bases, leaving 14 bases between the germline ends. CDR3 in amino acids: CASSLREGGEKLFF. The CDR3 coding sequence is TGTGCCAGCAGCCTCAGGGAGGGAGGTGAAAAACTGTTTTTT.

There are a few counts of this clone. The genes are TRBV10-3 and TRBJ1-2; 9 bases agree with TRBD1. V shed 3 bases, J shed 8 bases, and the junction held 7 bases outside the gene matches. The CDR3 length is 14 residues. Germline V lookup: CDR1 ENHRY, CDR2 SYGVKD. CDR3 protein: CAISEGGQGEGYTF. The CDR3 coding sequence is TGTGCCATCAGTGAAGGGGGACAGGGTGAGGGCTACACCTTC.

This CDR3 is CASSPGGGRETQYF. CDR3 nucleotide sequence: TGCGCCAGCAGCCCTGGCGGGGGGCGGGAGACCCAGTACTTC. The chain carries TRBV5-1 and TRBJ2-5; 8 bases fit TRBD2. Trimming at V came to 4 bases and at J to 5 bases, leaving 7 bases not matched to a gene. This CDR3 is 14 amino acids long. Germline loops: CDR1 SGHRS, CDR2 YFSETQ. Supplemented by reference TRBV5-1 and TRBJ2-5, the full variable domain reads KAGVTQTPRYLIKTRGQQVTLSCSPISGHRSVSWYQQTPGQGLQFLFEYFSETQRNKGNFPGRFSGRQFSNSRSEMNVSTLELGDSALYLCASSPGGGRETQYFGPGTRLLVL.

The chain couples TRBV4-2 to TRBJ2-7; a weak D match, TRBD2 (5 bases). The CDR3 is made up of 13 amino acids. V lost 1 base and J lost 7, with 11 bases in between. Germline loops: CDR1 LGHNA, CDR2 YNFKEQ. For the CDR3, the DNA is TGTGCCAGCAGCCAAGGTGAGGGTCGGGAGCAGTACTTC. Translating gives CASSQGEGREQYF.

This chain connects TRBV12-2 to TRBJ2-7; the DNA was not compared with TRBD2, the D call given in the table. TRBV12-2 corresponds to a pseudogene. The CDR3 runs 12 residues. This chain's CDR3 is CASRLHGEGQYF. In DNA, the CDR3 is TGTGCAAGTCGCTTACACGGGGAGGGGCAGTACTTC.

The chain uses TRBV5-1 and TRBJ1-1, with D perhaps matching TRBD1 (5 bases). Looked up from germline, CDR1 is SGHRS and CDR2 is YFSETQ. The ends were cut back, 4 bases at V and 0 bases at J, with 10 bases in the middle. The CDR3 has 14 amino acids. The CDR3 loop is CASSDQGMNTEAFF. The CDR3 DNA reads TGCGCCAGCAGCGACCAGGGTATGAACACTGAAGCTTTCTTT. The whole variable domain, remainder taken from reference TRBV5-1 and TRBJ1-1, is KAGVTQTPRYLIKTRGQQVTLSCSPISGHRSVSWYQQTPGQGLQFLFEYFSETQRNKGNFPGRFSGRQFSNSRSEMNVSTLELGDSALYLCASSDQGMNTEAFFGQGTRLTVV.

This sequence joins TRBV5-1 and TRBJ1-1; 9 positions match TRBD1. This CDR3 comprises 15 residues. From germline, CDR1 is SGHRS and CDR2 YFSETQ. The junction had 8 bases not matched to a gene; V was cut back by 0 bases and J by 8 bases. DNA for the CDR3: TGCGCCAGCAGCTTGGAGAGCGGGACAGGGCGCGAAGCTTTCTTT. Protein: CASSLESGTGREAFF.

The chain uses TRBV16 and TRBJ1-2; D is ambiguous. CDR1 is KGHSY and CDR2 is FQNENV in the germline V gene. V lost 7 bases and J lost 3, with 9 bases in between. The CDR3 loop spans 12 amino acids. Here the CDR3 reads CASNEGDYGYTF. For the CDR3, the DNA is TGTGCCAGCAACGAGGGCGACTATGGCTACACCTTC.

The chain carries TRBV7-9 and TRBJ1-5; D is uncertain. With 5 bases removed from V and 9 bases from J, the gap between germline ends came to 14 bases. The CDR3 runs to 13 residues. Germline assignment: CDR1 SEHNR and CDR2 FQNEAQ (reference sequence). The CDR3 sequence: CASSPEPDLPQHF. For the CDR3, the DNA is TGTGCCAGCAGCCCTGAACCAGATTTGCCCCAGCATTTT.

The chain employs TRBV7-2 and TRBJ2-7, with TRBD2 matching over 9 bases. The CDR3 loop spans 17 amino acids. V dropped 1 base and J dropped 0; count of bases not matched to a gene: 7. The germline gives CDR1 SGHTA, CDR2 FQGNSA. The CDR3 here is CASSLGPSGVSSYEQYF. CDR3 sequence (DNA): TGTGCCAGCAGCTTAGGTCCTAGCGGGGTCAGCTCCTACGAGCAGTACTTC.

J is TRBJ2-5 and V is TRBV19; 10 bases line up with TRBD2. The CDR3 covers 16 residues. Germline CDR1 and CDR2: LNHDA and SQIVND (reference sequence). V trimming: 4 bases; J trimming: 3 bases; junction bases outside the gene matches: 8. The CDR3 loop is CASSTQLAGLKETQYF. CDR3 nucleotides: TGTGCCAGTAGTACCCAACTAGCGGGGTTAAAAGAGACCCAGTACTTC.

The CDR3 spells CASSISGQGIVEAFF. The CDR3 DNA reads as TGTGCCAGCAGTATCTCGGGACAGGGGATCGTTGAAGCTTTCTTT. The V call is TRBV28, the J call TRBJ1-1; 10 bases match TRBD1. Germline values: CDR1 MDHEN, CDR2 SYDVKM. The CDR3 extends over 15 amino acids. V trimming: 5 bases; J trimming: 7 bases; junction bases outside the gene matches: 10.

V is TRBV5-6 and J is TRBJ1-1; weak D call: TRBD1 (5 bases). Between the trimmed V and J ends, which lost 1 base and 3 bases, there was a span of 10 bases. The germline V gene has CDR1 SGHDT and CDR2 YYEEEE. The CDR3 runs to 14 residues. The DNA of the CDR3 is TGTGCCAGCAGCTTGCAGGAGGGGTACACTGAAGCTTTCTTT. Its translation is CASSLQEGYTEAFF. The whole variable domain, remainder taken from reference TRBV5-6 and TRBJ1-1, is DAGVTQSPTHLIKTRGQQVTLRCSPKSGHDTVSWYQQALGQGPQFIFQYYEEEERQRGNFPDRFSGHQFPNYSSELNVNALLLGDSALYLCASSLQEGYTEAFFGQGTRLTVV.

The rearrangement uses TRBV5-1 and TRBJ1-3; tentatively, D is TRBD1 (5 bases). V was shortened by 4 bases and J by 0 bases, with 11 bases between the two germline ends. This CDR3 has 15 amino acids. Germline assignment: CDR1 SGHRS and CDR2 YFSETQ. CDR3 protein: CASSLDRYSGNTIYF. In nucleotides, the CDR3 is TGCGCCAGCAGCCTAGACAGATACTCTGGAAACACCATATATTTT.

Details on this clone: Distinct nucleotide sequences in the sample also encode this CDR3. The V call is TRBV4-1, the J call TRBJ2-1, with 10 bases aligning to TRBD2. This CDR3 region has 17 residues. V gave up 0 bases and J gave up 11 bases; unmatched junction bases: 13. The germline CDR1 and CDR2 sequences are MGHRA and YSYEKL. In DNA, the CDR3 is TGCGCCAGCAGCCAAGAGGTCCTAGCGGGAGCCATTCGGAAGCAGTTCTTC. Translated, it gives CASSQEVLAGAIRKQFF.